This T cell receptor (beta chain) was recovered during a study of blood T cell repertoires in COVID-19. Germline-derived CDR1 and CDR2 are LNHDA and SQIVND (reference sequence). The CDR3 sequence is 18 residues long. Trimming removed 4 bases from V and 1 base from J; junction bases left unmatched: 11. Using immunoSEQ multiplex PCR, the repertoire was profiled, and TCRdb retains in-frame clones only, with some absent. The table has about 360,000 clones, roughly 77% seen once. The sequenced sample consisted of peripheral blood. V gene TRBV19 combines with J gene TRBJ2-3, with 10 bases matching TRBD2. The receptor was isolated from a human donor with acute or convalescent COVID-19. The donor label of this sample is uncertain. The CDR3 region has the DNA TGTGCCAGTAGTAAAAGGGCCCCCCTAGCGGGGGGCACAGATACGCAGTATTTT. The encoded protein is CASSKRAPLAGGTDTQYF.